What follows describes a single T cell receptor (beta chain). The germline V gene has CDR1 MNHNS and CDR2 SASEGT. V gave up 8 bases and J gave up 7 bases; unmatched junction bases: 11. CDR3 length: 14 residues. TCRdb re-called the RT-PCR reads with MiXCR, one entry per CDR3 protein. The sample lists about 570,000 distinct CDR3 sequences, roughly 12% occurring once. These data are taken from a study of response to subunit inactivated influenza vaccine. The receptor's source is a man in his fifties or sixties who received an inactivated influenza vaccine. The specimen was PBMCs from blood, collected on the day of vaccination. The chain employs TRBV6-1 and TRBJ2-5; 9 bases align to TRBD2. The CDR3 is CASLVTRGGWTQYF. The CDR3 DNA sequence: TGTGCCAGCCTGGTTACGCGGGGGGGCTGGACCCAGTACTTC.